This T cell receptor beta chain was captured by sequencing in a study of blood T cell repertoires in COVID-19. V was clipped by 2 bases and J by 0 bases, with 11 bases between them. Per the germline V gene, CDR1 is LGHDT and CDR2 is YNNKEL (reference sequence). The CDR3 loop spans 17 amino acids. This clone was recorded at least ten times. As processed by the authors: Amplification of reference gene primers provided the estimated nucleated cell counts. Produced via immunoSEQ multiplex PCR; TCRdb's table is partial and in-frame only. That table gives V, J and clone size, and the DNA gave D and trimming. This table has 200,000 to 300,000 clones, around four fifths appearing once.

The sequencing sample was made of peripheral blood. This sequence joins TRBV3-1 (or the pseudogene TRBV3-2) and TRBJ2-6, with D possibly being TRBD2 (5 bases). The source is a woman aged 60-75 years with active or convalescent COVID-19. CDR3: CASSQSGSSSGANVLTF. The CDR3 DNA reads TGTGCCAGCAGCCAATCTGGGAGTAGCTCTGGGGCCAACGTCCTGACTTTC.